What follows are 21 T cell receptor beta chains derived from one specimen sequenced in a study of identical twins (TCRdb year 2016). Receptors were amplified or captured by 5' RACE. Sequenced on an Illumina HiSeq 2000. TCRdb redid the processing of the public reads, applying fastp at Q25 and MiXCR, and retained in-frame beta chains. Identical CDR3 protein sequences are pooled into one entry, listed with their most common genes and DNA. The table for this sample lists hundreds of thousands of distinct CDR3 sequences; roughly 10% of them were counted only once. The top ten hold 6% to 8.5% of the sample. These records were also assigned to another study, of yellow fever vaccine responses in identical twins.

Sequencing input: CD8+ T cells sorted from blood. All receptors come from a young woman in good health.

The rearrangement uses TRBV7-6 and TRBJ2-7; TRBD1 matches 8 bases. The germline CDR1 and CDR2 sequences are SGHVS and FNYEAQ. CDR3 length equals 15 residues. Losses at the gene ends were 1 base for V and 2 bases for J; bases not matched to a gene: 4. CDR3 DNA: TGTGCCAGCAGCTTAGACCGGGACAGGCCCTACGAGCAGTACTTC. Translated, it gives CASSLDRDRPYEQYF.

The chain recombines TRBV4-1 with TRBJ2-1; 14 bases are shared with TRBD2. There are 16 residues in the CDR3. Germline assignment: CDR1 MGHRA and CDR2 YSYEKL. J gave up 9 bases and V 4 bases, and 8 bases lay outside the gene matches. The CDR3 DNA is TGCGCCAGCAGCCTACGACTAGCGGGGGGGCTGGGTGAGCAGTTCTTC. It translates to CASSLRLAGGLGEQFF.

This clonotype was picked up many times. CDR3 loop: CASSLDNTEAFF. As DNA, the CDR3 is TGTGCCAGCAGCTTAGATAACACTGAAGCTTTCTTT. This chain connects TRBV7-2 to TRBJ1-1, with D hard to call. Germline CDR1 SGHTA, CDR2 FQGNSA. The CDR3 consists of 12 residues. The V end lost 1 base, the J end lost 2 bases, and 2 bases lay between the germline ends.

The chain combines TRBV11-2 with TRBJ2-3; TRBD2 matches 13 bases. In germline, CDR1 is SGHAT, CDR2 FQNNGV. The CDR3 consists of 18 residues. With V trimmed by 1 base and J by 3 bases, 7 bases remained unmatched. The CDR3 here is CASSLGTSGRAGTDTQYF. In DNA, the CDR3 is TGTGCCAGCAGCTTAGGAACTAGCGGGAGGGCTGGGACAGATACGCAGTATTTT.

This clonotype was counted at least ten times. The rearrangement uses TRBV20-1 and TRBJ2-1, with 7 bases identical to TRBD2. The CDR3 consists of 14 residues. Looked up from germline, CDR1 is DFQATT and CDR2 is SNEGSKA (reference sequence). After removal of 6 bases from V and 7 bases from J, the junction contained 12 bases not matched to a gene. The CDR3 bases are TGCAGTGCCATACCCCGGGGACTAAAAAATGAGCAGTTCTTC. This gives the protein CSAIPRGLKNEQFF.

This clonotype has a handful of counts. The rearrangement links TRBV7-9 to TRBJ2-7; no firm D call. The CDR3 is 15 residues long. V gave up 5 bases and J gave up 7 bases, with 21 bases separating them. Germline V gene data show CDR1 as SEHNR and CDR2 as FQNEAQ (reference sequence). The CDR3 coding sequence is TGTGCCAGCAGCCCTCAACTCAGAGCAGGCGGAGAGCAGTACTTC. Its protein is CASSPQLRAGGEQYF.

This clonotype has at least ten counts. The chain combines TRBV10-2 with TRBJ2-7, with 9 bases identical to TRBD2. The CDR3 consists of 12 residues. Germline V gene data show CDR1 as WSHSY and CDR2 as SAAADI. Germline trimming cut 4 bases from V and 6 bases from J; bases unmatched to any gene: 1. The chain's CDR3 is CASSATSGEQYF. For the CDR3, the DNA is TGCGCCAGCAGTGCGACTAGCGGCGAGCAGTACTTC.

This clonotype was detected ten times or more. This chain connects TRBV4-3 to TRBJ1-1; perhaps TRBD1 as D (5 bases). Germline V gene lookup returns CDR1 LGHNA and CDR2 YSLEER. Deletions cut 1 base from V and 6 bases from J, with 12 bases between. There are 14 residues in the CDR3. CDR3 sequence (DNA): TGCGCCAGCAGCCAAGTGCAGGGCTGGGCTGAAGCTTTCTTT. It translates to CASSQVQGWAEAFF.

This clonotype was seen many times. The chain carries TRBV11-2 and TRBJ2-3; 9 bases are a match to TRBD1. There are 18 residues in the CDR3. Germline CDR1 is SGHAT and CDR2 is FQNNGV. V shed 5 bases, J shed 1 base, and the junction held 13 bases outside the gene matches. CDR3 region: CASSPTLGDREGTDTQYF. CDR3 coding DNA: TGTGCCAGCAGCCCCACCCTAGGGGACAGGGAGGGCACAGATACGCAGTATTTT.

This clonotype was counted a few times. The chain employs TRBV25-1 and TRBJ2-4; tentatively, D is TRBD1 or TRBD2 (5 bases each). Germline CDR1 MGHDK, CDR2 SYGVNS. V lost 3 bases to trimming and J lost 4 bases, with 10 bases between them. The CDR3 has 14 residues. CDR3: CASSDWDGKNIQYF. The DNA for the CDR3 is TGTGCCAGCAGTGATTGGGACGGAAAAAACATTCAGTACTTC.

The chain joins TRBV15 to TRBJ2-2; D is undetermined. The germline CDR1 and CDR2 sequences are LNHNV and YYDKDF (reference sequence). V lost 1 base, J lost 7 bases, and 16 bases lay in between. The CDR3 is made up of 16 amino acids. CDR3 sequence (DNA): TGTGCCACCAGCAGAGTATGGTGGGAATTAGGCGGGGAGCTGTTTTTT. The encoded protein is CATSRVWWELGGELFF. Full variable domain (rest looked up from reference TRBV15 and TRBJ2-2): DAMVIQNPRYQVTQFGKPVTLSCSQTLNHNVMYWYQQKSSQAPKLLFHYYDKDFNNEADTPDNFQSRRPNTSFCFLDIRSPGLGDTAMYLCATSRVWWELGGELFFGEGSRLTVL.

This clonotype came up many times. The chain joins TRBV27 to TRBJ2-3; D possibly corresponds to TRBD2 (6 bases). Between the trimmed V and J ends, which lost 5 bases and 5 bases, there was a span of 11 bases. CDR3 length equals 13 residues. Germline V gives CDR1 MNHEY, CDR2 SMNVEV (reference sequence). CDR3 amino acids: CASSLPGGDTQYF. The CDR3 DNA reads TGTGCCAGCAGTCTCCCCGGGGGAGATACGCAGTATTTT.

This chain uses TRBV4-3 with TRBJ1-4; 8 bases fit TRBD1. V gave up 3 bases and J gave up 5 bases; unmatched junction bases: 5. Germline V gene sequence: CDR1 LGHNA, CDR2 YSLEER. This CDR3 is 15 amino acids long. The CDR3 region has the DNA TGCGCCAGCAGCCAGGACAGGGTCCCGAATGAAAAACTGTTTTTT. Amino acids: CASSQDRVPNEKLFF.

This clonotype was seen a few times. As DNA, the CDR3 is TGCAGTGGTGGGGACAGCACCTACGAGCAGTACTTC. Translating gives CSGGDSTYEQYF. The rearrangement joins TRBV20-1 to TRBJ2-7, with 7 bases that match TRBD1. Losses at the gene ends were 7 bases for V and 2 bases for J; bases not matched to a gene: 5. The CDR3 length is 12 residues. The germline V gene encodes CDR1 DFQATT and CDR2 SNEGSKA (reference sequence).

A few counts support this clonotype. V and J are TRBV4-1 and TRBJ2-7; D is uncertain. The V gene lost 0 bases and the J gene lost 1 base, with 7 bases spanning the gap. Germline lookup yields CDR1 MGHRA and CDR2 YSYEKL. The CDR3 covers 14 residues. Here the CDR3 reads CASSQEPVSYEQYF. DNA for the CDR3: TGCGCCAGCAGCCAAGAACCGGTGTCCTACGAGCAGTACTTC.

This clonotype was recorded many times. V is TRBV20-1 and J is TRBJ2-5; tentative D call: TRBD2 (6 bases). This CDR3 region has 15 residues. Trimming left V 0 bases short and J 3 bases short, with 14 bases between. CDR1 and CDR2 (germline): DFQATT, SNEGSKA (reference sequence). The CDR3 nucleotides are TGCAGTGCTAGAGATCTCTCATGGGGGGAAGAGACCCAGTACTTC. Residues: CSARDLSWGEETQYF.

This clonotype showed up many times. The V call is TRBV14, the J call TRBJ2-3; TRBD2 is a possible D gene (7 bases). V was cut by 1 base and J by 0 bases, with 14 bases left in between. CDR3 size: 17 residues. Germline assignment: CDR1 SGHDN and CDR2 FVKESK. CDR3 in DNA: TGTGCCAGCAGCCAAGTCTTCGGGGGGCTGAGCACAGATACGCAGTATTTT. Amino acid sequence: CASSQVFGGLSTDTQYF.

This clonotype was counted between two and nine times. The V gene is TRBV29-1, the J gene TRBJ2-7; D may be TRBD2 (6 bases). Germline V gene data show CDR1 as SQVTM and CDR2 as ANQGSEA. The CDR3 covers 15 residues. The V end was cut by 4 bases, the J end by 2 bases, with 18 bases between. The CDR3 protein is CSVVGAGLPTYEQYF. CDR3 DNA sequence: TGCAGCGTTGTTGGTGCGGGACTTCCTACCTACGAGCAGTACTTC.

V usage is TRBV7-2 and J usage is TRBJ2-7; 8 nucleotides agree with TRBD2. The CDR3 consists of 16 residues. With 1 base clipped from V and 2 bases from J, the junction kept 7 bases outside the gene matches. The germline V gene encodes CDR1 SGHTA and CDR2 FQGNSA. The CDR3 reads CASSLEIAGGAYEQYF. Written as DNA, the CDR3 is TGTGCCAGCAGCTTAGAGATCGCGGGGGGAGCCTACGAGCAGTACTTC. Full variable domain (rest looked up from reference TRBV7-2 and TRBJ2-7): GAGVSQSPSNKVTEKGKDVELRCDPISGHTALYWYRQSLGQGLEFLIYFQGNSAPDKSGLPSDRFSAERTGGSVSTLTIQRTQQEDSAVYLCASSLEIAGGAYEQYFGPGTRLTVT.

This clonotype was observed at least ten times. This sequence joins TRBV7-9 and TRBJ2-1; D not certain. Trimming removed 3 bases from V and 0 bases from J, with 9 bases in between. The germline V gene has CDR1 SEHNR and CDR2 FQNEAQ (reference sequence). The CDR3 runs 15 residues. The CDR3 DNA reads TGTGCCAGCAGCTTGTTGAAGAGCTCCTACAATGAGCAGTTCTTC. Protein product: CASSLLKSSYNEQFF.

This chain's CDR3 is CASSDHGSYEQYF. The CDR3 DNA is TGTGCCAGCAGTGACCACGGGTCATACGAGCAGTACTTC. V gene TRBV2 combines with J gene TRBJ2-7; no firm D call. This CDR3 contains 13 residues. The V gene lost 3 bases and the J gene lost 4 bases, with 10 bases spanning the gap. The germline CDR1 and CDR2 sequences are SNHLY and FYNNEI.